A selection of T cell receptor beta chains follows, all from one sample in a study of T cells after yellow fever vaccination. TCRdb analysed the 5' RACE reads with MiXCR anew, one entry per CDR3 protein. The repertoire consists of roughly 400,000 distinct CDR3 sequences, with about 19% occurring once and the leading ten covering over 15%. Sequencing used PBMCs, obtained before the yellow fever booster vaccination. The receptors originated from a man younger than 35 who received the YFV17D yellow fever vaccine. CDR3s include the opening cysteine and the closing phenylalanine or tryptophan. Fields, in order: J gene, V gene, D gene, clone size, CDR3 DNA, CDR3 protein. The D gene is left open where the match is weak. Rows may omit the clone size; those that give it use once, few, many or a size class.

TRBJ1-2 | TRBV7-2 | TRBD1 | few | TGTGCCAGCATCCTGAGCTGGACAGGGAGCAACTATGGCTACACCTTC | CASILSWTGSNYGYTF
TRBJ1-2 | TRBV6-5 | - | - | TGTGCCAGCAGACGACAGGCCCCCTACTATGGCTACACCTTC | CASRRQAPYYGYTF
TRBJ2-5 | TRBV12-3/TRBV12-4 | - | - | TGTGCCAGCAGTTCCGCCATGGGCTTTCGGGAAGAGACCCAGTACTTC | CASSSAMGFREETQYF
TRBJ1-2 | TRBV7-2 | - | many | TGTGCCAGCAGCCTGGACAAAAACTATGGCTACACCTTC | CASSLDKNYGYTF
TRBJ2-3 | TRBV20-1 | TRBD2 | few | TGCAGTGCTAGTAGAGCTAGCGGGGGTAGATACCGATCAGATACGCAGTATTTT | CSASRASGGRYRSDTQYF
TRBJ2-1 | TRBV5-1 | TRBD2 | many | TGCGCCAGCAGCTTGGACGGGGGGTTCAATGAGCAGTTCTTC | CASSLDGGFNEQFF
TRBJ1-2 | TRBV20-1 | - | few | TGCAGTGCTAGGATCACGGGGTATGGCTACACCTTC | CSARITGYGYTF
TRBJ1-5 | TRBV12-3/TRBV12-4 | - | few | TGTGCCAGCAGCTTGGAGGTTAATCAGCCCCAGCATTTT | CASSLEVNQPQHF
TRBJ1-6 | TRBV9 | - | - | TGTGCCAGCAGCAGGGGGGGGAGTTCACCCCTCCACTTT | CASSRGGSSPLHF
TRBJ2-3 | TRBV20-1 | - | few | TGCAGTGCGACCGGAGCGTACGCTAGCACAGATACGCAGTATTTT | CSATGAYASTDTQYF
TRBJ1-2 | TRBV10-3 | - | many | TGTGCCATCAGTGAGTCTGCTTCCAGGGTCCAGGCGAATGGCTACACCTTC | CAISESASRVQANGYTF
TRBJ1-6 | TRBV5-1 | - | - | TGCGCCAGCAGCTTGGATACAGCAAATTCACCCCTCCACTTT | CASSLDTANSPLHF
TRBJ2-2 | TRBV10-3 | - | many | TGTGCCACGACCGACGGGACCGGGGAGCTGTTTTTT | CATTDGTGELFF
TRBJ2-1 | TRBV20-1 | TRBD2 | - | TGCAGTGCTAGGATTGGACTAGTTAGGGCCAATGAGCAGTTCTTC | CSARIGLVRANEQFF
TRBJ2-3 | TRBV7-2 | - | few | TGTGCCAGCAGCTTACCCTCTAGCACAGATACGCAGTATTTT | CASSLPSSTDTQYF
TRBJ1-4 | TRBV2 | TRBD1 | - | TGTGCCAGCAGCCCACAGGGGCGGGAAAAACTGTTTTTT | CASSPQGREKLFF
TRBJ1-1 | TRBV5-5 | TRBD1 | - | TGTGCCAGCAGCTACGATACAGGGGGGAGGACTGAAGCTTTCTTT | CASSYDTGGRTEAFF
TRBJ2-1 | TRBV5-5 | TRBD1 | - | TGTGCCAGCAGCCTGAACCGGGACAGGGGGCGTACATACAATGAGCAGTTCTTC | CASSLNRDRGRTYNEQFF
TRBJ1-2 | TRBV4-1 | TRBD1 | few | TGCGCCAGCAGCCAGGATCGGGACAGCGGAGGCTATGGCTACACCTTC | CASSQDRDSGGYGYTF
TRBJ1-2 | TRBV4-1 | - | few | TGCGCCAGCAGCCAAGACCACAGGCATGGCTACACCTTC | CASSQDHRHGYTF
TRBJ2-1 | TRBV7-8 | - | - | TGTGCCAGTAACTCCAAGGCCCCCGTCAATGAGCAGTTCTTC | CASNSKAPVNEQFF
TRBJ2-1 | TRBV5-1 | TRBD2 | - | TGCGCCAGCAGCTGGGGACTAGCGGGGGCCCGTTATTCCTCCTACAATGAGCAGTTCTTC | CASSWGLAGARYSSYNEQFF
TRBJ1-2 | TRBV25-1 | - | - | TGTGCCAGCAGTTGGCCTAGGGGGGGTGGCTACACCTTC | CASSWPRGGGYTF
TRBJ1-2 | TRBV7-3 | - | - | TGTGCCAGCAGCCCCCGATACCGGGAGCTTTATGGCTACACCTTC | CASSPRYRELYGYTF
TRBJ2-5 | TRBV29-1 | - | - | TGCAGCGTCAAAGTACAAGAGACCCAGTACTTC | CSVKVQETQYF
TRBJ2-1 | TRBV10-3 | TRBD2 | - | TGTGCCATCAGTGACGCCCTAGCGGGGGTCTACAATGAGCAGTTCTTC | CAISDALAGVYNEQFF
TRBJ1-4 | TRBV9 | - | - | TGTGCCAGCAGCGTAGCCCAGGGTGCGAAGAATGAAAAACTGTTTTTT | CASSVAQGAKNEKLFF
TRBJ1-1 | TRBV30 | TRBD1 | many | TGTGCCTGGAGCGCGCAGGGGGGAAAAGCTTTCTTT | CAWSAQGGKAFF
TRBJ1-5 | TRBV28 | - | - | TGTGCCAGCAGTTTCGACCCAACCTTGTATAGCAATCAGCCCCAGCATTTT | CASSFDPTLYSNQPQHF
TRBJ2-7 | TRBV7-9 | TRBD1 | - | TGTGCCGCGGGACAGGGGGCTGAAGAGCAGTACTTC | CAAGQGAEEQYF
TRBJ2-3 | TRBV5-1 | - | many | TGCGCCAGCAGCTTGGAGGGACAACACGCAGATACGCAGTATTTT | CASSLEGQHADTQYF
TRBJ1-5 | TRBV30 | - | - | TGTGCCTGGAGTGCAGGAACGGGCAATCAGCCCCAGCATTTT | CAWSAGTGNQPQHF
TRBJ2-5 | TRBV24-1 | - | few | TGTGCCACCAGTGATTTACGGACCCAAGAGACCCAGTACTTC | CATSDLRTQETQYF
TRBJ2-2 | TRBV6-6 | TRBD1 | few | TGTGCCAGCAGTTACCAGAGACAGGGGGCGTTTTTGTCCGGGGAGCTGTTTTTT | CASSYQRQGAFLSGELFF
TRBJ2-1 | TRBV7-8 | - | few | TGTGCCAGCAGCTTAGTCGTGACTACCTCCTACAATGAGCAGTTCTTC | CASSLVVTTSYNEQFF
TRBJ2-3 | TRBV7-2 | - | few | TGTGCCAGCAGTCTTCCATTCCGGGTAGATACGCAGTATTTT | CASSLPFRVDTQYF
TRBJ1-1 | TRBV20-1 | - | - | TGCAGTGGGCTAAGCATTATTAACACTGAAGCTTTCTTT | CSGLSIINTEAFF
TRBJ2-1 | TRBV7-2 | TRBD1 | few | TGTGCCAGCAGCCTGCAGGGGGCCACCTACAATGAGCAGTTCTTC | CASSLQGATYNEQFF
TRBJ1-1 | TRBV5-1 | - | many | TGCGCCAGCAGCTTTGGGGCCCCGCTCACTGAAGCTTTCTTT | CASSFGAPLTEAFF
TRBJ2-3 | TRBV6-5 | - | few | TGTGCCAGCAAGACCGGACTCGTTACAGATACGCAGTATTTT | CASKTGLVTDTQYF
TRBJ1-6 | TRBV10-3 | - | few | TGTGCCATCAGTGTGGGACCGGCAACAAATTCACCCCTCCACTTT | CAISVGPATNSPLHF
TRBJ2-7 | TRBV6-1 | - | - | TGTGCCAGCAGTGACCGCAGGGTCGAGCAGTACTTC | CASSDRRVEQYF
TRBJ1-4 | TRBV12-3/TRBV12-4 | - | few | TGTGCCAGCAGCCCACCGGGACAACTGAATGAAAAACTGTTTTTT | CASSPPGQLNEKLFF
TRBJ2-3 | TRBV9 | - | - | TGTGCCAGCAGCGCCGGGGTTCCGACAGATACGCAGTATTTT | CASSAGVPTDTQYF
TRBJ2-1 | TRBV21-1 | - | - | TGTGCCAGCAGCTCGAGGGACAGGGAGGTCGATGAGCAGTTCTTC | CASSSRDREVDEQFF
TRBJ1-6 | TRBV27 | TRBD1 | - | TGTGCCAGCAGTTTAGTTGACAGGGGGAGAGGCCCCCTCCACTTT | CASSLVDRGRGPLHF
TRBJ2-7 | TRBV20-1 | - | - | TGCAGTGCTCCAATGTCCGGTACCTACGAGCAGTACTTC | CSAPMSGTYEQYF